These 2 T cell receptor beta chains came from one sample sequenced in a study of blood T cell repertoires in COVID-19 (TCRdb year 2020). Library creation used the immunoSEQ multiplex PCR assay. The table comes from immuneACCESS by way of TCRdb, which keeps in-frame sequences with V and J called. Part of the clones is missing from these tables; in studies checked, under half for an unresolved V gene and the rest for unknown reasons. A total of 90,000 to 100,000 clones appear in this sample, over 75% of them only once. The ten largest account for 5% to 6% of the sample. Specimen: peripheral blood. These receptors came from a man aged 50 to 59 with acute or convalescent COVID-19.

This chain joins TRBV6-1 and TRBJ1-5; D is undetermined. There are 16 residues in the CDR3. Germline V lookup: CDR1 MNHNS, CDR2 SASEGT. Trimming left V 2 bases short and J 0 bases short, with 11 bases between. CDR3 sequence (DNA): TGTGCCAGCAGTGAACACGGGAAATATAGCAATCAGCCCCAGCATTTT. The encoded protein is CASSEHGKYSNQPQHF.

V is TRBV7-2 and J is TRBJ2-1, with 11 bases aligning to TRBD1. The germline gives CDR1 SGHTA, CDR2 FQGNSA. The junction had 4 bases not matched to a gene; V was cut back by 1 base and J by 8 bases. The CDR3 runs 15 residues. In DNA, the CDR3 is TGTGCCAGCAGCTTAGATGGGACAGGGGGGGATGAGCAGTTCTTC. Residues: CASSLDGTGGDEQFF.